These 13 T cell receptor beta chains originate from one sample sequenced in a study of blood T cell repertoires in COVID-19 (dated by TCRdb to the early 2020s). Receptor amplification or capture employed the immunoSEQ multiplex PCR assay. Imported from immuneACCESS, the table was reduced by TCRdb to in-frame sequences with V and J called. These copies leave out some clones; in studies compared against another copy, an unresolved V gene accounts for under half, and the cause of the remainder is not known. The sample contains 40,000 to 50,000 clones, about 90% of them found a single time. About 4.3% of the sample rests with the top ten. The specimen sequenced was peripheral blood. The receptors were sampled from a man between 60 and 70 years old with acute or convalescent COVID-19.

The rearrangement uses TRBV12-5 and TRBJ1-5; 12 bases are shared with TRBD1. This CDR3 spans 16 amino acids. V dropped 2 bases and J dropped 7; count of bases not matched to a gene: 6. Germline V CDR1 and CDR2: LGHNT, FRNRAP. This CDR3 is CASGLIAGQGAQPQHF. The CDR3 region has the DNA TGTGCTAGTGGTTTGATTGCGGGACAGGGGGCCCAGCCCCAGCATTTT.

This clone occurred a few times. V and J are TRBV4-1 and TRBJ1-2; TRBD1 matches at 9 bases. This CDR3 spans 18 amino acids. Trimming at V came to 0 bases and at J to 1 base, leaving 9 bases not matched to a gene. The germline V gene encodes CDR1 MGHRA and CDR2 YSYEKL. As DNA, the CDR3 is TGCGCCAGCAGCCAAGATCATGCAGGGACAGGGCTTAACTATGGCTACACCTTC. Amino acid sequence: CASSQDHAGTGLNYGYTF.

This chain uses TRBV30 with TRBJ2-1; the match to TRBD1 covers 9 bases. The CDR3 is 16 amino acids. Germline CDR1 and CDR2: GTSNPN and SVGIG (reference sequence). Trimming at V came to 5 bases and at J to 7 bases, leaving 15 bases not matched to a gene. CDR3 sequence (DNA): TGTGCCTGGGCAGGCGCACCCGGGACAGGGAAGAATGAGCAGTTCTTC. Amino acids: CAWAGAPGTGKNEQFF.

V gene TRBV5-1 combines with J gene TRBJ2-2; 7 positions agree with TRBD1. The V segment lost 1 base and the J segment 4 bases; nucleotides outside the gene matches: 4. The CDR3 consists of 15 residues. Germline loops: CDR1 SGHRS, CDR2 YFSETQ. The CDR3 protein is CASSLQGQPTGELFF. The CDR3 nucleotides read TGCGCCAGCAGCTTGCAGGGACAGCCCACCGGGGAGCTGTTTTTT.

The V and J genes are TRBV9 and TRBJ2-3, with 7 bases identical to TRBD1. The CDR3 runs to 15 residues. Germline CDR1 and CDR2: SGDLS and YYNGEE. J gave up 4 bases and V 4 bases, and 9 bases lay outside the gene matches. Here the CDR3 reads CASSPRQGSADTQYF. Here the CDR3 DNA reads TGTGCCAGCAGCCCCCGACAGGGTAGCGCAGATACGCAGTATTTT.

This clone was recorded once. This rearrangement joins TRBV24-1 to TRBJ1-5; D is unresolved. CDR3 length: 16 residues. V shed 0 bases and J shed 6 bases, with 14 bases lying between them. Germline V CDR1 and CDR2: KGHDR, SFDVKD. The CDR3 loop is CATSDLSFPAGQPQHF. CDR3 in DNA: TGTGCCACCAGTGATTTGTCCTTCCCAGCGGGTCAGCCCCAGCATTTT.

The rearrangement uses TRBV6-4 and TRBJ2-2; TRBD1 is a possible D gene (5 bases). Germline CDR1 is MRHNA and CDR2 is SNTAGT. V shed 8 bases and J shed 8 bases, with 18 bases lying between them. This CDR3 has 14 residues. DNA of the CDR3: TGTGCCAGCTCGCCCCAACCTCAGGGAGGGGAGCTGTTTTTT. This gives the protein CASSPQPQGGELFF.

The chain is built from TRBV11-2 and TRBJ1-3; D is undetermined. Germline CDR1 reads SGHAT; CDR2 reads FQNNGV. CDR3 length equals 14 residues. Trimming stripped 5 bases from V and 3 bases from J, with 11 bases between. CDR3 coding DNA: TGTGCCAGCAGCCGTCAGGTGGATGGAAACACCATATATTTT. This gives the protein CASSRQVDGNTIYF.

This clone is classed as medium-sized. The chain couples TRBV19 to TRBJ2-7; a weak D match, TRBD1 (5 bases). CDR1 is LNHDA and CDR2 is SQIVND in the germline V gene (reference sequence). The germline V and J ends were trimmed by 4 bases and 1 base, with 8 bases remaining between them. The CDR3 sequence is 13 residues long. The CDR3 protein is CASSTRQSYEQYF. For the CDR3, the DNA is TGTGCCAGTAGTACCCGACAGTCCTACGAGCAGTACTTC.

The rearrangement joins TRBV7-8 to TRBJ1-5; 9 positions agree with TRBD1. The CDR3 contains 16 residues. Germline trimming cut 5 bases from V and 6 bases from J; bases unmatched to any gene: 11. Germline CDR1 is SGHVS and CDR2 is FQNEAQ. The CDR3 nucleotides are TGTGCCAGCAGCCCGGTGGGACAGGGAATAATTCAGCCCCAGCATTTT. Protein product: CASSPVGQGIIQPQHF.

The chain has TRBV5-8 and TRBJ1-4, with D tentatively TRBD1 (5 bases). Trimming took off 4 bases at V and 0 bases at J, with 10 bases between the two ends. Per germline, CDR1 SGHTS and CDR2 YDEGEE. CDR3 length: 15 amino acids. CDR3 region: CASSPRGSTNEKLFF. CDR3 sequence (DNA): TGTGCCAGCAGCCCTAGGGGTTCAACTAATGAAAAACTGTTTTTT.

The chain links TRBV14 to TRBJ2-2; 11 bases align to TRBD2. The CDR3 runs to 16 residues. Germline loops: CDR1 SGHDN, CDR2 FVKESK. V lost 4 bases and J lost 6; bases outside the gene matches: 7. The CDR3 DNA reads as TGTGCCAGCAGCCCGATAGCGGGGGGGCCGGCCGGGGAGCTGTTTTTT. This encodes CASSPIAGGPAGELFF.

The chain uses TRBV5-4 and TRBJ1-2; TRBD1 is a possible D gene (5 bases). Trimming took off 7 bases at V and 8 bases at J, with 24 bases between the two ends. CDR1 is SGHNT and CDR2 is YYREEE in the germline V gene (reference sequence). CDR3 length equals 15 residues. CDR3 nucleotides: TGTGCCAGCGTATCCGGCTTGGGCAGGGTTGAAGGCTACACCTTC. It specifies CASVSGLGRVEGYTF.